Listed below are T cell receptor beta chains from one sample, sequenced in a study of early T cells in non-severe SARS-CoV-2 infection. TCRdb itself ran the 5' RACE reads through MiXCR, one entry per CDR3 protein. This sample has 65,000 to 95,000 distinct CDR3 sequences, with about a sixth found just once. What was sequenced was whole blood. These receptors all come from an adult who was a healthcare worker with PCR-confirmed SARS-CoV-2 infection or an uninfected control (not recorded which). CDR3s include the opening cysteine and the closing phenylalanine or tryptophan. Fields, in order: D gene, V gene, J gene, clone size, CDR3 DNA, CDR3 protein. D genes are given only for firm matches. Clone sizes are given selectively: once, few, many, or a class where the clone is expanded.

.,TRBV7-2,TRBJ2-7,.,TGTGCCAGCAGCTTAGCCTCGGGGATCTCTACCTACGAGCAGTACTTC,CASSLASGISTYEQYF
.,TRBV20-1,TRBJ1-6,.,TGCAGTGCTAGGGGGCAGAGCTCCTATAATTCACCCCTCCACTTT,CSARGQSSYNSPLHF
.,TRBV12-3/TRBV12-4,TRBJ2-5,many,TGTGCCAGCAGTTTAGGGGGCTCGTACCAAGAGACCCAGTACTTC,CASSLGGSYQETQYF
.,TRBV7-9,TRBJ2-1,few,TGTGCCAGCAGCTTTCAACTCTACAATGAGCAGTTCTTC,CASSFQLYNEQFF
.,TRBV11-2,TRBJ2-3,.,TGTGCCAGCAGCTTAGGGAGCGGGCAGTATTTT,CASSLGSGQYF
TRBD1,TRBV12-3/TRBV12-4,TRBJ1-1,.,TGTGCCAGCAGTTTAGTGCAGGGGGCGGGTACTGAAGCTTTCTTT,CASSLVQGAGTEAFF
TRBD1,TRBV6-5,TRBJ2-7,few,TGTGCCAGCAGCTCCCTTATAGGGGACAGGTTCTACGAGCAGTACTTC,CASSSLIGDRFYEQYF
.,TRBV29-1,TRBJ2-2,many,TGCAGCGTGGAGGTCTCGAACACCGGGGAGCTGTTTTTT,CSVEVSNTGELFF
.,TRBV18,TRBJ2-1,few,TGTGCCAGCTCACCCGAGGTCGATGAGCAGTTCTTC,CASSPEVDEQFF
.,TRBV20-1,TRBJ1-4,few,TGCAGTGCTAGGCGGGGGGCCGGGGAGAATGAAAAACTGTTTTTT,CSARRGAGENEKLFF
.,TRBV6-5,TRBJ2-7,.,TGTGCCAGCAGTTACTCCAGGGCCAGCTCCTACGAGCAGTACTTC,CASSYSRASSYEQYF
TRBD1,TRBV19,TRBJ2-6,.,TGTGCCAGTAGTATCCTACCGACAGGGACCGGGGCCAACGTCCTGACTTTC,CASSILPTGTGANVLTF
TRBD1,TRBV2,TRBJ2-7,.,TGTGCCAGCAGTCACCGAGACAGGGGCTATTACGAGCAGTACTTC,CASSHRDRGYYEQYF
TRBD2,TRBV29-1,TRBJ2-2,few,TGCAGCGTTGAAGATACCCTAGCGGGAGGGCGGACCGGGGAGCTGTTTTTT,CSVEDTLAGGRTGELFF
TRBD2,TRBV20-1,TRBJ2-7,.,TGCAGTGCTAGAGCTGCACTCGGGGTAGCGGGAGGAACTACGAGATACGAGCAGTACTTC,CSARAALGVAGGTTRYEQYF
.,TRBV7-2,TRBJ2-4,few,TGTGCCAGCAGCCCCCCGCCTAGCTCACTGAACATTCAGTACTTC,CASSPPPSSLNIQYF
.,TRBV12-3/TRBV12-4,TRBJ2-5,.,TGTGCCAGCAGCCCTGCGACGGGCCGCCAAGAGACCCAGTACTTC,CASSPATGRQETQYF
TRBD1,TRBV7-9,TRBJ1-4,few,TGTGCCAGCAGCACAATGGGACAGGGAAGTAATGAAAAACTGTTTTTT,CASSTMGQGSNEKLFF
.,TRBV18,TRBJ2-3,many,TGTGCCAGCTCTACCCGGGGCTCTAGCACAGATACGCAGTATTTT,CASSTRGSSTDTQYF
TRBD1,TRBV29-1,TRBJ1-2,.,TGCAGCGTACAGGGGGCAGGGGGCTACACCTTC,CSVQGAGGYTF
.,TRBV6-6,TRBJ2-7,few,TGTGCCAGCAGTCCCCCGGCCTACGAGCAGTACTTC,CASSPPAYEQYF
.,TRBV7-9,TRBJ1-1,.,TGTGCCAGCAGCTTAGGGGGCGGCAGGGTGAACACTGAAGCTTTCTTT,CASSLGGGRVNTEAFF
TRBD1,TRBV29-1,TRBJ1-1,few,TGCAGCGTTGAAACGGACAGGGGGAGGACTGAAGCTTTCTTT,CSVETDRGRTEAFF
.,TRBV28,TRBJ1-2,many,TGTGCCAGCAGTACACCGGACAGTACACGAGGCTACACCTTC,CASSTPDSTRGYTF
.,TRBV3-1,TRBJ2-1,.,TGTGCCAGCAGCCCAGCGCTGAGCTCCTACAATGAGCAGTTCTTC,CASSPALSSYNEQFF